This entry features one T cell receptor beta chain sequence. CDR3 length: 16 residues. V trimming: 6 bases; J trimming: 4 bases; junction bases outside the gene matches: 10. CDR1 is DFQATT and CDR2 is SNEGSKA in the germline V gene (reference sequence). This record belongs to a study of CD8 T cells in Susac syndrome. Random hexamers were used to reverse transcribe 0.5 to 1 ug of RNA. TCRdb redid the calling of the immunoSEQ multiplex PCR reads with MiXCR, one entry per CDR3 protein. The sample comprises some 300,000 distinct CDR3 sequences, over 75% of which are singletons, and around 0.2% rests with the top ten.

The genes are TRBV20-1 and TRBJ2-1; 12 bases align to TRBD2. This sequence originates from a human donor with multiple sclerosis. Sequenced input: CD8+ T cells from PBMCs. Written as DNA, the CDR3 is TGCAGTGCAGTTGGACTAGCGGGATGGGGTTACAATGAGCAGTTCTTC. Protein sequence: CSAVGLAGWGYNEQFF.